The 26 T cell receptor beta chains listed next were all sequenced from one sample in a study of T cells after yellow fever vaccination. TCRdb re-called the 5' RACE reads through MiXCR, storing one row per CDR3 protein. The data show approximately 150,000 distinct CDR3 sequences, roughly 8% seen once. The specimen comprised CD4+ T cells sorted from PBMCs, sampled 5 days after the yellow fever booster vaccination. The receptors originated from a man between 25 and 39 years old who received the YFV17D yellow fever vaccine.

This clonotype has ten or more counts. The chain carries TRBV3-1 and TRBJ2-7; 7 positions match TRBD2. V was clipped by 2 bases and J by 4 bases; unmatched bases: 5. The CDR3 has 14 amino acids. Germline V gives CDR1 LGHDT, CDR2 YNNKEL (reference sequence). The CDR3 here is CASSQLGGSYEQYF. CDR3 coding DNA: TGTGCCAGCAGCCAATTGGGCGGGAGTTACGAGCAGTACTTC.

This clonotype occurred many times. The V call is TRBV10-1, the J call TRBJ2-7; D uncertain. CDR3 length equals 13 residues. Germline CDR1 WNHNN, CDR2 SYGVQD (reference sequence). V shed 4 bases and J shed 1 base, with 8 bases lying between them. In DNA, the CDR3 is TGCGCCAGCAGTGTAGGGCCATCCTACGAGCAGTACTTC. It codes for CASSVGPSYEQYF.

This clonotype was seen a handful of times. This chain links TRBV7-2 with TRBJ2-7, with 7 bases that match TRBD1. Germline lookup yields CDR1 SGHTA and CDR2 FQGNSA. After removal of 4 bases from V and 1 base from J, the junction contained 4 bases not matched to a gene. The CDR3 has 14 amino acids. CDR3 sequence (DNA): TGTGCCAGCAGCTCCGGGACAGCATCCTACGAGCAGTACTTC. This encodes CASSSGTASYEQYF.

This clonotype was observed at least ten times. The chain carries TRBV18 and TRBJ2-5; 8 bases align to TRBD1. V was clipped by 3 bases and J by 3 bases; unmatched bases: 3. Germline loops: CDR1 KGHSH, CDR2 LQKENI. The CDR3 spans 14 residues. CDR3 protein: CASSPWDRKETQYF. In DNA form, the CDR3 reads TGTGCCAGCTCACCTTGGGACAGGAAAGAGACCCAGTACTTC.

The sample holds many counts of this clonotype. The genes are TRBV25-1 and TRBJ2-7; D is perhaps TRBD1 (6 bases). CDR1 is MGHDK, CDR2 SYGVNS, per germline. V lost 4 bases, J lost 0 bases, and 13 bases lay in between. The CDR3 loop spans 15 amino acids. CDR3 in DNA: TGTGCCAGCAGTGGCAACAGGGTCAGCTCCTACGAGCAGTACTTC. Its protein is CASSGNRVSSYEQYF.

The sample holds many counts of this clonotype. J is TRBJ2-4 and V is TRBV28; 7 nucleotides line up with TRBD1. This CDR3 is built from 13 residues. Looked up from germline, CDR1 is MDHEN and CDR2 is SYDVKM. Losses at the gene ends were 5 bases for V and 9 bases for J; bases not matched to a gene: 7. The DNA for the CDR3 is TGTGCCAGCAGTACGACAGGGACGGTCATTCAGTACTTC. It is translated as CASSTTGTVIQYF.

This clonotype has at least ten counts. The DNA of the CDR3 is TGCGCCAGCAGCTTTCACGAGACCCAGTACTTC. It encodes CASSFHETQYF. The chain couples TRBV5-1 to TRBJ2-5, with D unclear. With 2 bases removed from V and 5 bases from J, the gap between germline ends came to 4 bases. The CDR3 is 11 residues long. Germline V gene sequence: CDR1 SGHRS, CDR2 YFSETQ.

This clonotype came up many times. The rearrangement uses TRBV7-9 and TRBJ2-4, with a possible D match to TRBD2 (6 bases). With 8 bases removed from V and 3 bases from J, the gap between germline ends came to 14 bases. The CDR3 spans 14 residues. Germline V gene lookup returns CDR1 SEHNR and CDR2 FQNEAQ (reference sequence). This CDR3 reads CASGATGSKNIQYF. DNA of the CDR3: TGTGCCAGCGGCGCTACCGGGAGCAAAAACATTCAGTACTTC.

This clonotype was counted many times. This chain joins TRBV6-5 and TRBJ1-5; D ambiguous. Trimming took off 6 bases at V and 4 bases at J, with 13 bases between the two ends. The CDR3 sequence is 14 residues long. CDR1 MNHEY and CDR2 SVGAGI come from the germline V gene. CDR3 nucleotides: TGTGCCAGCAGCTACGGAAGCAAAAATCAGCCCCAGCATTTT. This encodes CASSYGSKNQPQHF.

This clonotype was recorded at least ten times. The rearrangement uses TRBV5-1 and TRBJ2-3, with 9 bases that match TRBD2. Germline V CDR1 and CDR2: SGHRS, YFSETQ. The CDR3 has 17 amino acids. V shed 4 bases and J 2 bases; nucleotides not matched to a gene: 11. The CDR3 DNA is TGCGCCAGCAGCCCGACAGCGGGAGGCCGAACCACAGATACGCAGTATTTT. Translated, it gives CASSPTAGGRTTDTQYF. The full variable domain, its missing parts supplied by reference TRBV5-1 and TRBJ2-3, is KAGVTQTPRYLIKTRGQQVTLSCSPISGHRSVSWYQQTPGQGLQFLFEYFSETQRNKGNFPGRFSGRQFSNSRSEMNVSTLELGDSALYLCASSPTAGGRTTDTQYFGPGTRLTVL.

Details on this clonotype: A read error is possible here, since a much larger clone lies one base away. This chain joins TRBV5-1 and TRBJ2-7; D gene unclear. From germline, CDR1 is SGHRS and CDR2 YFSETQ. Trimming cost V 3 bases and J 3 bases, with 16 bases left between them. The length of the CDR3 is 15 residues. CDR3 nucleotides: TGCGCCAGCAGCTCCTTAGTTAGCATAGACTACGAGCAGTACTTC. This encodes CASSSLVSIDYEQYF.

In this sample, this clonotype turned up many times. The rearrangement uses TRBV20-1 and TRBJ2-1, with 7 bases matching TRBD1. CDR1 and CDR2 from the germline V gene are DFQATT and SNEGSKA (reference sequence). This CDR3 has 14 amino acids. V was clipped by 6 bases and J by 8 bases; unmatched bases: 13. CDR3 in amino acids: CSAVDRVRVYEQFF. CDR3 coding DNA: TGCAGTGCCGTAGACAGGGTGCGAGTCTATGAGCAGTTCTTC.

This clonotype has only a few counts. This sequence joins TRBV6-2 or TRBV6-3 and TRBJ2-7; 11 nucleotides align to TRBD2. Per the germline V gene, CDR1 is MNHEY and CDR2 is SVGEGT. V was pared by 4 bases and J by 2 bases, with 7 bases of the junction left unmatched. CDR3 size: 16 residues. For the CDR3, the DNA is TGTGCCAGCAGTTTTCATCTAGCGGGAGGCGCCTACGAGCAGTACTTC. It codes for CASSFHLAGGAYEQYF.

This clonotype was seen at least ten times. This sequence joins TRBV5-1 and TRBJ2-3; D unresolved. This CDR3 contains 14 residues. V gave up 4 bases and J gave up 5 bases, with 14 bases separating them. Germline V gene data show CDR1 as SGHRS and CDR2 as YFSETQ. CDR3 coding DNA: TGCGCCAGCAGCCGCCTAAAGGGTATAGATACGCAGTATTTT. Its protein product is CASSRLKGIDTQYF.

Of note for this clonotype: A read error likely explains this, since a far larger clone differs by one base. The rearrangement uses TRBV5-1 and TRBJ2-5; no clear D gene. Germline values: CDR1 SGHRS, CDR2 YFSETQ. The CDR3 is 12 residues long. CDR3: CARSLPGETQYF. The CDR3, as DNA: TGCGCCCGCAGCCTCCCCGGGGAGACCCAGTACTTC.

Ten or more counts support this clonotype. The J gene is TRBJ2-3, the V gene TRBV2; weak D call: TRBD2 (5 bases). This CDR3 is 14 amino acids long. Trimming removed 3 bases at V and 0 bases at J, with 7 bases between. Looked up from germline, CDR1 is SNHLY and CDR2 is FYNNEI. The CDR3 region is CASSDWTSTDTQYF. The CDR3 nucleotides are TGTGCCAGCAGTGACTGGACTAGCACAGATACGCAGTATTTT. Full variable domain (outside the CDR3, taken from reference TRBV2 and TRBJ2-3): EPEVTQTPSHQVTQMGQEVILRCVPISNHLYFYWYRQILGQKVEFLVSFYNNEISEKSEIFDDQFSVERPDGSNFTLKIRSTKLEDSAMYFCASSDWTSTDTQYFGPGTRLTVL.

This clonotype was counted ten times or more. DNA for the CDR3: TGTGCCAGCAGCAAAGGAGGGCAGGGGATAATGAACACTGAAGCTTTCTTT. Protein sequence: CASSKGGQGIMNTEAFF. J is TRBJ1-1 and V is TRBV21-1; the table assigns TRBD1, which was not confirmed against the DNA. TRBV21-1 is assigned pseudogene status. The CDR3 consists of 17 residues.

In this sample, this clonotype turned up many times. The genes are TRBV7-9 and TRBJ2-3, with D perhaps matching TRBD1 or TRBD2 (5 bases each). CDR1 and CDR2 from the germline V gene are SEHNR and FQNEAQ (reference sequence). The CDR3 consists of 15 residues. V was trimmed by 5 bases and J by 2 bases, leaving 14 bases between them. This CDR3 reads CASSRGRAPTDTQYF. Written as DNA, the CDR3 is TGTGCCAGCAGCAGGGGACGGGCCCCCACAGATACGCAGTATTTT.

This clonotype has a count of ten or more. The chain carries TRBV19 and TRBJ1-1; perhaps TRBD1 as D (6 bases). Germline CDR1 LNHDA, CDR2 SQIVND (reference sequence). This CDR3 contains 14 residues. The V and J ends lost 6 bases and 6 bases respectively, with 17 bases between them. The chain's CDR3 is CASRRGTGTSEAFF. The CDR3 coding sequence is TGTGCCAGTAGAAGGGGGACGGGGACGTCTGAAGCTTTCTTT.

This clonotype came up many times. The V and J genes are TRBV3-1 and TRBJ2-2, with 10 positions matching TRBD2. J was trimmed by 1 base and V by 5 bases; bases with no gene match: 4. Germline V gene data show CDR1 as LGHDT and CDR2 as YNNKEL (reference sequence). CDR3 length: 16 residues. The CDR3 bases are TGTGCCAGCAGCTCCATAGCGGGAGGGAACACCGGGGAGCTGTTTTTT. Translation: CASSSIAGGNTGELFF.

This clonotype was found a few times. The chain carries TRBV7-2 and TRBJ2-6; 7 bases map to TRBD1. Germline V gene lookup returns CDR1 SGHTA and CDR2 FQGNSA. This CDR3 is 17 amino acids long. Trimming cost V 5 bases and J 0 bases; bases outside gene matches: 7. The CDR3 loop reads CASSLRTGSSGANVLTF. The CDR3 DNA reads TGTGCCAGCAGCCTGCGGACAGGAAGCTCTGGGGCCAACGTCCTGACTTTC.

This clonotype was seen ten or more times. The chain recombines TRBV15 with TRBJ2-7; the match to TRBD2 covers 9 bases. With V trimmed by 5 bases and J by 0 bases, 5 bases remained unmatched. The CDR3 totals 15 residues. The germline V gene has CDR1 LNHNV and CDR2 YYDKDF (reference sequence). As DNA, the CDR3 is TGTGCCACCAGCTTAAGGACTAGCGCCTCCTACGAGCAGTACTTC. Translated, it gives CATSLRTSASYEQYF.

This clonotype was picked up many times. This chain connects TRBV12-3 or TRBV12-4 to TRBJ2-5, with no clear D. The length of the CDR3 is 11 residues. V lost 6 bases and J lost 2, with 4 bases in between. As DNA, the CDR3 is TGTGCCAGCAGCACACAAGAGACCCAGTACTTC. It translates to CASSTQETQYF.

This clonotype was seen ten or more times. The chain uses TRBV5-8 and TRBJ2-2; 8 bases agree with TRBD2. The germline CDR1 and CDR2 sequences are SGHTS and YDEGEE. The V segment lost 6 bases and the J segment 2 bases; nucleotides outside the gene matches: 12. This CDR3 contains 17 residues. CDR3 sequence reads: CASITPRAGGNTGELFF. The CDR3 DNA follows: TGTGCCAGCATCACGCCCAGGGCGGGAGGTAACACCGGGGAGCTGTTTTTT.

In its sample, this clonotype was seen many times. The chain employs TRBV25-1 and TRBJ2-3, with TRBD1 as a possible D gene (7 bases). V gave up 1 base and J gave up 4 bases, with 12 bases separating them. This CDR3 contains 15 residues. CDR1 is MGHDK and CDR2 is SYGVNS in the germline V gene. CDR3 DNA sequence: TGTGCCAGCAGTGAATCGGGCAGGGGGGCAGATACGCAGTATTTT. This sequence encodes CASSESGRGADTQYF.

Of note for this clonotype: A much larger clone lies a single base off, so this may be a read error. The V call is TRBV4-3, the J call TRBJ2-1; D remains unclear. This CDR3 comprises 11 residues. Germline CDR1 and CDR2: LGHNA and YSLEER. The CDR3 spells CASSHLNEQLF. The CDR3, as DNA: TGCGCCAGCAGCCACCTCAATGAGCAGCTCTTC.